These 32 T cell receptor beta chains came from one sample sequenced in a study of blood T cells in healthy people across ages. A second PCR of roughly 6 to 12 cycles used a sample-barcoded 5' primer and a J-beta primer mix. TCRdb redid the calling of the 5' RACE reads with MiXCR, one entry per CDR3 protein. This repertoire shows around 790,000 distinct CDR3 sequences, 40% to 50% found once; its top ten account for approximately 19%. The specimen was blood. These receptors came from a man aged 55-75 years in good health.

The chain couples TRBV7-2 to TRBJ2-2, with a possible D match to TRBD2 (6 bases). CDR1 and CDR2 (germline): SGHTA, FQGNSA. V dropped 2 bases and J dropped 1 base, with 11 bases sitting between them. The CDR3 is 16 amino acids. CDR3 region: CASSLNGGGNTGELFF. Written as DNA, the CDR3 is TGTGCCAGCAGCTTAAATGGGGGAGGGAACACCGGGGAGCTGTTTTTT. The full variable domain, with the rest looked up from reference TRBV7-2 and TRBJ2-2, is GAGVSQSPSNKVTEKGKDVELRCDPISGHTALYWYRQSLGQGLEFLIYFQGNSAPDKSGLPSDRFSAERTGGSVSTLTIQRTQQEDSAVYLCASSLNGGGNTGELFFGEGSRLTVL.

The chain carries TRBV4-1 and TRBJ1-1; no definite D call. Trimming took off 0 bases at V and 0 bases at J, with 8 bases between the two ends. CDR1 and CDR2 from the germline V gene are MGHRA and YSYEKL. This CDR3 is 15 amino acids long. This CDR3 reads CASSQEGFMNTEAFF. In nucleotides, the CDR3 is TGCGCCAGCAGCCAAGAGGGTTTTATGAACACTGAAGCTTTCTTT.

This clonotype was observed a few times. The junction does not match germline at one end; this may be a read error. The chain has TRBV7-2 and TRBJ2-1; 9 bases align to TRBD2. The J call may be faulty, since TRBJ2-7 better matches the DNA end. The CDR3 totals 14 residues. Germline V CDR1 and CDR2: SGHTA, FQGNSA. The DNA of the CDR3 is TGTGCCAGTAGCTCTAGGACTAGCGACTACGAGCAGTACTTC. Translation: CASSSRTSDYEQYF.

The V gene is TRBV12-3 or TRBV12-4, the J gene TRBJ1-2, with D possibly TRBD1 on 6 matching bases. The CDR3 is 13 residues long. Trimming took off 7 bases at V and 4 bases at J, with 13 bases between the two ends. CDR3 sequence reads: CASTTTGTYGYTF. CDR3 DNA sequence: TGTGCCAGCACCACTACAGGGACCTATGGCTACACCTTC.

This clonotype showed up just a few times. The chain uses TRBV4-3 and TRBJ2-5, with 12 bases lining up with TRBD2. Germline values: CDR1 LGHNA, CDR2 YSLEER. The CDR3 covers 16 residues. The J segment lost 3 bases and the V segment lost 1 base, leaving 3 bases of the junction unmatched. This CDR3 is CASSQALAGGKETQYF. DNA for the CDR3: TGCGCCAGCAGCCAAGCTCTAGCGGGGGGGAAAGAGACCCAGTACTTC.

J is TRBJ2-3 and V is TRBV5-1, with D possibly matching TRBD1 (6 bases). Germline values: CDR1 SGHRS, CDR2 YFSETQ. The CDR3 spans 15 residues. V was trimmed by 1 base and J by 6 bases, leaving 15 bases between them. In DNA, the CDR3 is TGCGCCAGCAGCTTGTGGGGCAGGGGCTCGGATACGCAGTATTTT. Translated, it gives CASSLWGRGSDTQYF.

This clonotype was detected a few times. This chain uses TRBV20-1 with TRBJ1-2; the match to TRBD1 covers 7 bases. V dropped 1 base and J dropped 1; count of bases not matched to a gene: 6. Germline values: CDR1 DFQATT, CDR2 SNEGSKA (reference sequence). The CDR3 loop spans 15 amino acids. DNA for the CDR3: TGCAGTGCTAGAGGAAGACAGGGTGATAACTATGGCTACACCTTC. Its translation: CSARGRQGDNYGYTF.

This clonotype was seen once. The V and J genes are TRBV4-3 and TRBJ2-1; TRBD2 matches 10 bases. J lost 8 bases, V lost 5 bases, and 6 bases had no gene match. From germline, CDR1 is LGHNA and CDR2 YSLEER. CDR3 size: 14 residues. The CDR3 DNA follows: TGCGCCAGCAGCGCAGGACTAGCGGCTCATGAGCAGTTCTTC. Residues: CASSAGLAAHEQFF.

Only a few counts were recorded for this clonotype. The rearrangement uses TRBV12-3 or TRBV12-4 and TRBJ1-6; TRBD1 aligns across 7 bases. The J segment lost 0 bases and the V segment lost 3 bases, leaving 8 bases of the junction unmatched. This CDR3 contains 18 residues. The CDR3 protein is CASSLGGQSSSYNSPLHF. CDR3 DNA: TGTGCCAGCAGTTTGGGGGGACAGTCGAGCTCCTATAATTCACCCCTCCACTTT.

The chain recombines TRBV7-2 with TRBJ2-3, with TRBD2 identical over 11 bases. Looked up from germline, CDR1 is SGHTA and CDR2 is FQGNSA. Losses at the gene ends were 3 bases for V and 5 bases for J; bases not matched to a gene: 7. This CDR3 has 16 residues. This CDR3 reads CASSLGLAGGVDTQYF. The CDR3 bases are TGTGCCAGCAGCTTGGGTCTAGCGGGGGGTGTAGATACGCAGTATTTT. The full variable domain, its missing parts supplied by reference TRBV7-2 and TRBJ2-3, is GAGVSQSPSNKVTEKGKDVELRCDPISGHTALYWYRQSLGQGLEFLIYFQGNSAPDKSGLPSDRFSAERTGGSVSTLTIQRTQQEDSAVYLCASSLGLAGGVDTQYFGPGTRLTVL.

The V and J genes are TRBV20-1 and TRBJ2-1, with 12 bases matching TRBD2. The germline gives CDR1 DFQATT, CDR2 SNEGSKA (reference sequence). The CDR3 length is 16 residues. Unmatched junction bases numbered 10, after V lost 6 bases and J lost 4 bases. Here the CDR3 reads CSALQTSGSAYNEQFF. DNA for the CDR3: TGCAGTGCCCTGCAGACTAGCGGGAGTGCTTACAATGAGCAGTTCTTC.

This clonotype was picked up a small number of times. CDR3 region: CSVEGTRRETQYF. CDR3 DNA sequence: TGCAGCGTTGAAGGGACTAGGCGCGAGACCCAGTACTTC. V gene TRBV29-1 combines with J gene TRBJ2-5, with 7 bases matching TRBD2. Germline CDR1 reads SQVTM; CDR2 reads ANQGSEA. V lost 1 base and J lost 5; bases outside the gene matches: 4. This CDR3 is 13 amino acids long.

The chain's CDR3 is CASSEPGLELMDEQFF. The CDR3 nucleotides are TGTGCCAGCAGCGAGCCGGGACTAGAGTTGATGGATGAGCAGTTCTTC. V usage is TRBV11-2 and J usage is TRBJ2-1, with 8 bases identical to TRBD2. Germline V CDR1 and CDR2: SGHAT, FQNNGV. This CDR3 comprises 16 residues. V dropped 5 bases and J dropped 8; count of bases not matched to a gene: 14.

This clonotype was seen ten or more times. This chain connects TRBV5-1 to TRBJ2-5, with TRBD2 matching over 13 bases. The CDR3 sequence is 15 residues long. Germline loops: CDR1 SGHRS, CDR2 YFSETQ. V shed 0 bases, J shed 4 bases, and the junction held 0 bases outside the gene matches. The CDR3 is CASSLGLAGGETQYF. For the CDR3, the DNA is TGCGCCAGCAGCTTGGGACTAGCGGGGGGAGAGACCCAGTACTTC.

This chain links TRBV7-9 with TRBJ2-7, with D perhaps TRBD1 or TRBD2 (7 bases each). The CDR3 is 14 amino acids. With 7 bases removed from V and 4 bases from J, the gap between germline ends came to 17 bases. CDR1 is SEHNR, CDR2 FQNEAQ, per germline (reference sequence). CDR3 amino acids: CASILGGGAYEQYF. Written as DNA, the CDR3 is TGTGCCAGCATCCTGGGAGGGGGCGCGTACGAGCAGTACTTC.

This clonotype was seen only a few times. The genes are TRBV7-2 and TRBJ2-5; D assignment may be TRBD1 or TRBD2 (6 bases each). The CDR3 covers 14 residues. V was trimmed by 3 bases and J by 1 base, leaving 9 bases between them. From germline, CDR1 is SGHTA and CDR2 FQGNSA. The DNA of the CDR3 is TGTGCCAGCAGCTTTTGGGGGGCCCAAGAGACCCAGTACTTC. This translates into CASSFWGAQETQYF. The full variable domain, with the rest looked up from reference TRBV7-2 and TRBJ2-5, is GAGVSQSPSNKVTEKGKDVELRCDPISGHTALYWYRQSLGQGLEFLIYFQGNSAPDKSGLPSDRFSAERTGGSVSTLTIQRTQQEDSAVYLCASSFWGAQETQYFGPGTRLLVL.

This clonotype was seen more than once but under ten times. In DNA form, the CDR3 reads TGTGCCATCAGAACGACAGAGCCTAGCACAGATACGCAGTATTTT. Translated: CAIRTTEPSTDTQYF. This rearrangement joins TRBV10-3 to TRBJ2-3, with D possibly TRBD1 on 5 matching bases. The CDR3 is made up of 15 amino acids. CDR1 and CDR2 (germline): ENHRY, SYGVKD. Trimming shortened V by 6 bases and J by 0 bases, and 13 bases separated the two germline ends.

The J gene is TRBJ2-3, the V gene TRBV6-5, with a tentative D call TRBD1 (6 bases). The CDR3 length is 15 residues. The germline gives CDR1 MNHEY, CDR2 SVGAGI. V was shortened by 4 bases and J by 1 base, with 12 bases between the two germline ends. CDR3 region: CASSSGGSGTDTQYF. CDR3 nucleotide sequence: TGTGCCAGCAGTTCTGGGGGCTCCGGCACAGATACGCAGTATTTT.

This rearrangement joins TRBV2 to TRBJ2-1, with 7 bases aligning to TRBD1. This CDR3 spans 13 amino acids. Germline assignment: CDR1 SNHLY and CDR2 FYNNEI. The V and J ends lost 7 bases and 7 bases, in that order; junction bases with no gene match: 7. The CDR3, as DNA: TGTGCCAGCAATCCCCAGGGACAGAATGAGCAGTTCTTC. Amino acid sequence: CASNPQGQNEQFF.

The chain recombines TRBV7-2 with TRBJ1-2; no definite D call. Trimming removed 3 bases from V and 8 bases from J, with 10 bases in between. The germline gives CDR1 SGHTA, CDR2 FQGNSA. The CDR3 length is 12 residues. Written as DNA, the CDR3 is TGTGCCAGCAGCTTGCAGAAAGGGGGCTACACCTTC. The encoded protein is CASSLQKGGYTF.

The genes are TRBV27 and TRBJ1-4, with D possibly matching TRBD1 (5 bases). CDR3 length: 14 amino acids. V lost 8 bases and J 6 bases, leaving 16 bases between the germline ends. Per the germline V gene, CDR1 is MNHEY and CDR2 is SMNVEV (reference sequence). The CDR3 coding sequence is TGTGCCAGCCGTCTCAGGGTACGGGATGAAAAACTGTTTTTT. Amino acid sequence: CASRLRVRDEKLFF.

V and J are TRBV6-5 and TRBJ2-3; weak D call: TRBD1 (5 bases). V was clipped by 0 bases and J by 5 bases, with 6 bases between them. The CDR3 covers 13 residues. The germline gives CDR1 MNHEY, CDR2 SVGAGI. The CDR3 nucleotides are TGTGCCAGCAGTTACTCGACAGTAGATACGCAGTATTTT. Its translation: CASSYSTVDTQYF.

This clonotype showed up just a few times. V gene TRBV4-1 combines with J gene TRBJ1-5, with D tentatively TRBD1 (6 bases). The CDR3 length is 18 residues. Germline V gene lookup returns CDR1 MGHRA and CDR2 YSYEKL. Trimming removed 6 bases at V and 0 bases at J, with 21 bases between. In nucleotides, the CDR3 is TGCGCCAGCAGTCAGACAGGAAAAAGTCAATATAGCAATCAGCCCCAGCATTTT. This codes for CASSQTGKSQYSNQPQHF.

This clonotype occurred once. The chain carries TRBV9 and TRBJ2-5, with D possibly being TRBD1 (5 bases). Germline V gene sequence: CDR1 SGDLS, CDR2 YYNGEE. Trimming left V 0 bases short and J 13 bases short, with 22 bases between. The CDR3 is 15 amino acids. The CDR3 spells CASSVASQGYNERYF. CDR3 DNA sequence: TGTGCCAGCAGCGTAGCTTCCCAGGGCTACAATGAGCGGTACTTC. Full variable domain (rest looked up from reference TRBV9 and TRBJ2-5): DSGVTQTPKHLITATGQRVTLRCSPRSGDLSVYWYQQSLDQGLQFLIQYYNGEERAKGNILERFSAQQFPDLHSELNLSSLELGDSALYFCASSVASQGYNERYFGPGTRLLVL.

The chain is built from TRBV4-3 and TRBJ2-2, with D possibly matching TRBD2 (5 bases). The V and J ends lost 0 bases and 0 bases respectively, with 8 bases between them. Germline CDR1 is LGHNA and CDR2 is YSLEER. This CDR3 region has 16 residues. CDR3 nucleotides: TGCGCCAGCAGCCAAGATGGGCGGGCGAACACCGGGGAGCTGTTTTTT. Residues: CASSQDGRANTGELFF.

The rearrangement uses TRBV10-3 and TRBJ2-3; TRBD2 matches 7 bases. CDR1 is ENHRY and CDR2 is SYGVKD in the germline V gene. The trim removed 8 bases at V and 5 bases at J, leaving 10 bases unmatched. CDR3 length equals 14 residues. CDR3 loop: CAIGKREGVDTQYF. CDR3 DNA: TGTGCCATCGGCAAGCGGGAAGGAGTAGATACGCAGTATTTT.

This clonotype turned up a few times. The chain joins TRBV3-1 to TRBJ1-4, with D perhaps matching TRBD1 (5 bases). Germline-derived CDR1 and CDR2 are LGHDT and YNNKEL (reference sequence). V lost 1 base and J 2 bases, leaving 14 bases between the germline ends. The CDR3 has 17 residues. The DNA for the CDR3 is TGTGCCAGCAGCCAAGGGCCAGGGAGTGGCACTAATGAAAAACTGTTTTTT. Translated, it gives CASSQGPGSGTNEKLFF.

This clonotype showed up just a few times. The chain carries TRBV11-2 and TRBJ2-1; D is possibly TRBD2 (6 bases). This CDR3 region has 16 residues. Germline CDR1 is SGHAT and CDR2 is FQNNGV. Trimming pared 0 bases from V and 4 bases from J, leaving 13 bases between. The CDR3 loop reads CASSLDYGGFYNEQFF. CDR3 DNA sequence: TGTGCCAGCAGCTTAGATTACGGGGGTTTTTACAATGAGCAGTTCTTC.

DNA for the CDR3: TGCAGTGCTTTTGATGGGGGGGAATCCTACGAGCAGTACTTC. Its protein is CSAFDGGESYEQYF. The rearrangement links TRBV20-1 to TRBJ2-7; TRBD2 aligns across 7 bases. The V and J ends lost 5 bases and 1 base, in that order; junction bases with no gene match: 8. CDR1 is DFQATT, CDR2 SNEGSKA, per germline (reference sequence). The CDR3 is 14 residues long.

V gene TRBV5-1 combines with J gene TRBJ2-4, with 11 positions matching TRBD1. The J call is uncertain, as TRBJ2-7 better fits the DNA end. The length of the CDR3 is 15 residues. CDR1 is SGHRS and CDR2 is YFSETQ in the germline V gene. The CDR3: CASSPAGQGVGEQYF. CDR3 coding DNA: TGCGCCAGCAGCCCCGCGGGACAGGGGGTAGGCGAGCAGTACTTC.

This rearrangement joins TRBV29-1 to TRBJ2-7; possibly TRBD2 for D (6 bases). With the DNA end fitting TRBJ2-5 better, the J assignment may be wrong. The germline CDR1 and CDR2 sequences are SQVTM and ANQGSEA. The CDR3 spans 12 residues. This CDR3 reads CSVDTGGKTQYF. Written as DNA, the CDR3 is TGCAGCGTTGATACCGGGGGAAAGACCCAGTACTTC.

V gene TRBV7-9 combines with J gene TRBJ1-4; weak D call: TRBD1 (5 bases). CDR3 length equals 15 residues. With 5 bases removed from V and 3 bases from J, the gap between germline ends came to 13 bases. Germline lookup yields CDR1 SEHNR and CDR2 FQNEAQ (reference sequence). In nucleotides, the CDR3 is TGTGCCAGCAGCCTCGGGGGAGGGTCTAATGAAAAACTGTTTTTT. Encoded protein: CASSLGGGSNEKLFF.